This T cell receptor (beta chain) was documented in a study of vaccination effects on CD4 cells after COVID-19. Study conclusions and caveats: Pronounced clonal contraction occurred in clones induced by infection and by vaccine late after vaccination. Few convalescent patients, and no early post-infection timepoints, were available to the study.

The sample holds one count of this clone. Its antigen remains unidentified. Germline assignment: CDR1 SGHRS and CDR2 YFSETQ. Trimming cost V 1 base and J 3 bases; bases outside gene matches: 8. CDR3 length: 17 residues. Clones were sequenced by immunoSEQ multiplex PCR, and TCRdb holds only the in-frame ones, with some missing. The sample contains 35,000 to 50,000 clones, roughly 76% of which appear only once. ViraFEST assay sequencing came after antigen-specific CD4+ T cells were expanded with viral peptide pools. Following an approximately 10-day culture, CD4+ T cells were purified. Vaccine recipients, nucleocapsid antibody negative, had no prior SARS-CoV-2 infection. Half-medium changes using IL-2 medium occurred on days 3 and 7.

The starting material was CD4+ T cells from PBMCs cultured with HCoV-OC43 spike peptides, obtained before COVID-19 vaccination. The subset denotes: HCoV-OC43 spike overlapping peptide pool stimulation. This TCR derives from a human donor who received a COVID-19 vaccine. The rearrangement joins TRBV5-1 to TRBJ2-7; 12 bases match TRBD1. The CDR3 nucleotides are TGCGCCAGCAGCTTGCAAACTGGGACAGGGGGCAACTACGAGCAGTACTTC. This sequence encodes CASSLQTGTGGNYEQYF.